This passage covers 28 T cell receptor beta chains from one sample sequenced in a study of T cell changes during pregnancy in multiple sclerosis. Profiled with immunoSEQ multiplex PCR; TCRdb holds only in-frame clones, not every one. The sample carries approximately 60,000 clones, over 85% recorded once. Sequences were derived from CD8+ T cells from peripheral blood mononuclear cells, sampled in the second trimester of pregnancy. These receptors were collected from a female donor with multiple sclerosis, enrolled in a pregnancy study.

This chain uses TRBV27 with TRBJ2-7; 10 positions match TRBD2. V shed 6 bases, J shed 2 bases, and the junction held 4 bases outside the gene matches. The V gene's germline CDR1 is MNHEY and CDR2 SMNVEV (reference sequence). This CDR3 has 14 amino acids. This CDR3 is CASRSTSGAYEQYF. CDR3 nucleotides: TGTGCCAGCAGATCTACTAGCGGGGCCTACGAGCAGTACTTC.

In DNA, the CDR3 is TGCGCCAGCAGCCAAGATCTACAGGGCATCCGCCTCTATGGCTACACCTTC. This encodes CASSQDLQGIRLYGYTF. The chain recombines TRBV4-1 with TRBJ1-2; TRBD1 is a possible D gene (6 bases). The germline V and J ends were trimmed by 0 bases and 4 bases, with 18 bases remaining between them. The CDR3 contains 17 residues. In germline, CDR1 is MGHRA, CDR2 YSYEKL.

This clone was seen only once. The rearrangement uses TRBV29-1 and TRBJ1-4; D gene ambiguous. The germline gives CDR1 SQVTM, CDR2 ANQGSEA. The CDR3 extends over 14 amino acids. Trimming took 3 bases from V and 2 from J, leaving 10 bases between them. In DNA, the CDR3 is TGCAGCGTTGAGGTGCCTAGCACTAATGAAAAACTGTTTTTT. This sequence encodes CSVEVPSTNEKLFF.

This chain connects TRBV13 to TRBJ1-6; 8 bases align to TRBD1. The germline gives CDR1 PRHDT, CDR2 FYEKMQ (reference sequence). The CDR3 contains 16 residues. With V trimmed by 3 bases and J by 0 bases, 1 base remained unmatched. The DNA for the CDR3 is TGTGCCAGCAGCTTTACAGGGGGCTCCTATAATTCACCCCTCCACTTT. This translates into CASSFTGGSYNSPLHF. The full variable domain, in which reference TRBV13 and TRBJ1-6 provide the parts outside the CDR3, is AAGVIQSPRHLIKEKRETATLKCYPIPRHDTVYWYQQGPGQDPQFLISFYEKMQSDKGSIPDRFSAQQFSDYHSELNMSSLELGDSALYFCASSFTGGSYNSPLHFGNGTRLTVT.

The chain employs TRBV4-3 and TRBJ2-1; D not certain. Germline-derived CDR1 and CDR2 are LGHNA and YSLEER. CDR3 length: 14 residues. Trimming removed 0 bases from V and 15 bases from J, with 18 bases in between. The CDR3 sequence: CASSQDLELSWRFF. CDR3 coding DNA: TGCGCCAGCAGCCAAGATCTAGAGCTATCGTGGCGGTTCTTC.

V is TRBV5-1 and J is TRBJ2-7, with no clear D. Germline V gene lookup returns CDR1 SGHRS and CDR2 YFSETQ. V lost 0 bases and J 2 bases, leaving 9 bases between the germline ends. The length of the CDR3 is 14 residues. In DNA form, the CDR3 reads TGCGCCAGCAGCTTGGACTATCCAACCTACGAGCAGTACTTC. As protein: CASSLDYPTYEQYF.

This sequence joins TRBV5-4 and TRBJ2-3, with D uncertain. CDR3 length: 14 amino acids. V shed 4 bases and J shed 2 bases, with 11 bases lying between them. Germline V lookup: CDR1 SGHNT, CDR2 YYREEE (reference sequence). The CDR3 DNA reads TGTGCCAGCAGCCAATGGGCCTTCACAGATACGCAGTATTTT. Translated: CASSQWAFTDTQYF.

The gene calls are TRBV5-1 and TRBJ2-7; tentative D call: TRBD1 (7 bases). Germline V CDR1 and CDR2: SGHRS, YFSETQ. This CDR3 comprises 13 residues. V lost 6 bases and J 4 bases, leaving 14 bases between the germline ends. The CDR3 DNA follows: TGCGCCAGCAACCCAGGGGGAGGATACGAGCAGTACTTC. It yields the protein CASNPGGGYEQYF.

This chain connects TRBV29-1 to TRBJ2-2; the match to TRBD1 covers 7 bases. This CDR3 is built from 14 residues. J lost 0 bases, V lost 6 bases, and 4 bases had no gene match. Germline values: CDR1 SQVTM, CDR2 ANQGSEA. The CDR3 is CSVLDRANTGELFF. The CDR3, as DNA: TGCAGCGTCCTTGACAGGGCGAACACCGGGGAGCTGTTTTTT.

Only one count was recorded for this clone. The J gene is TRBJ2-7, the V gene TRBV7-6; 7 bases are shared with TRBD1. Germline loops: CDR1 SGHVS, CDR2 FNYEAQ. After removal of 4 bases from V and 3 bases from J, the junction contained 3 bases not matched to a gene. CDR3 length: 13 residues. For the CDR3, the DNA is TGTGCCAGCAGCTCCCGGGACAGCTACGAGCAGTACTTC. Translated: CASSSRDSYEQYF.

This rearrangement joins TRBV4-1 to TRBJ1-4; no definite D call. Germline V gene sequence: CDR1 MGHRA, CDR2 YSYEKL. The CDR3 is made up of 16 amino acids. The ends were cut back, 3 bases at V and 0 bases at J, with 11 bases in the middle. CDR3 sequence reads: CASSQYSTATNEKLFF. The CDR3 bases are TGCGCCAGCAGCCAGTACTCAACCGCAACTAATGAAAAACTGTTTTTT.

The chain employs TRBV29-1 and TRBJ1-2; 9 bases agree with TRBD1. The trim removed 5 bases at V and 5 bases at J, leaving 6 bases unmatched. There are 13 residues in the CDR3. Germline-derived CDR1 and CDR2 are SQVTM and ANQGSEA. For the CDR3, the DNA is TGCAGCGTTACCCGACAGGGGGGATATGGCTACACCTTC. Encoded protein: CSVTRQGGYGYTF. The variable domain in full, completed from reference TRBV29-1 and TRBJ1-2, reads SAVISQKPSRDICQRGTSLTIQCQVDSQVTMMFWYRQQPGQSLTLIATANQGSEATYESGFVIDKFPISRPNLTFSTLTVSNMSPEDSSIYLCSVTRQGGYGYTFGSGTRLTVV.

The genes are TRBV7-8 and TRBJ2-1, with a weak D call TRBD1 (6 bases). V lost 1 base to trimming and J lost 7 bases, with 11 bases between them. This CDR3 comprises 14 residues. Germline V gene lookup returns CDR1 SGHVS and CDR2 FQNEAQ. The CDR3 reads CASSLGVGQNEQFF. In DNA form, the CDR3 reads TGTGCCAGCAGCTTAGGGGTCGGACAGAATGAGCAGTTCTTC. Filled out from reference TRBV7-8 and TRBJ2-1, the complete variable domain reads GAGVSQSPRYKVAKRGQDVALRCDPISGHVSLFWYQQALGQGPEFLTYFQNEAQLDKSGLPSDRFFAERPEGSVSTLKIQRTQQEDSAVYLCASSLGVGQNEQFFGPGTRLTVL.

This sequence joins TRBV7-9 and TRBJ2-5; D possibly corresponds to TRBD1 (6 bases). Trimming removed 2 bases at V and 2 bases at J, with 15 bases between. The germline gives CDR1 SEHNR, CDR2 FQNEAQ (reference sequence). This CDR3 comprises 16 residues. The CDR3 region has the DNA TGTGCCAGCAGCTTATTATTCGGGGACATTCAAGAGACCCAGTACTTC. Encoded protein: CASSLLFGDIQETQYF. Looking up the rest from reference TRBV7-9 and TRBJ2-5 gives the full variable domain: DTGVSQNPRHKITKRGQNVTFRCDPISEHNRLYWYRQTLGQGPEFLTYFQNEAQLEKSRLLSDRFSAERPKGSFSTLEIQRTEQGDSAMYLCASSLLFGDIQETQYFGPGTRLLVL.

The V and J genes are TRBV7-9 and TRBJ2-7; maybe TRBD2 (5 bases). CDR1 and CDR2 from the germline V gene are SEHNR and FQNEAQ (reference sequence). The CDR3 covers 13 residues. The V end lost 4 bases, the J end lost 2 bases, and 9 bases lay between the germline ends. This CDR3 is CASSSRTAYEQYF. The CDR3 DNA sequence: TGTGCCAGCAGCTCCCGGACTGCCTACGAGCAGTACTTC.

Written as DNA, the CDR3 is TGTGCCAGCAGCTTAACGCGGGAGGGCCCCTACAATGAGCAGTTCTTC. This sequence encodes CASSLTREGPYNEQFF. This chain links TRBV7-7 with TRBJ2-1, with TRBD2 matching over 9 bases. The CDR3 has 16 residues. CDR1 SSHAT and CDR2 FNYEAQ come from the germline V gene (reference sequence). V dropped 2 bases and J dropped 2; count of bases not matched to a gene: 4.

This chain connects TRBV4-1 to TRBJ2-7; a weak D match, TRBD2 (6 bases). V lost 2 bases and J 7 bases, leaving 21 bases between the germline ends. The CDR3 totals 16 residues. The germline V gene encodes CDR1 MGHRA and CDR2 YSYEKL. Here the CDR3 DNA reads TGCGCCAGCAGCCAATCTGACTTCGGGGGATCAAGGGAGCAGTACTTC. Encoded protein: CASSQSDFGGSREQYF.

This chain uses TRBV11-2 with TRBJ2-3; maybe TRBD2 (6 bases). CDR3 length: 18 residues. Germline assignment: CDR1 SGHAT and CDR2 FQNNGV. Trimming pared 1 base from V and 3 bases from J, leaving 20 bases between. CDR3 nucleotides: TGTGCCAGCAGCTTAGCCCTGGATGACGGGAGTGGTACAGATACGCAGTATTTT. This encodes CASSLALDDGSGTDTQYF.

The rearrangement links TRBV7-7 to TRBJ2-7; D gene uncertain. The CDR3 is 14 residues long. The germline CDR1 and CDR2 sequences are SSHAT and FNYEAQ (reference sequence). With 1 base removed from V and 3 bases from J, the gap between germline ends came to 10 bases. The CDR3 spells CASSLGHPGYEQYF. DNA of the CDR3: TGTGCCAGCAGCTTAGGGCACCCAGGCTACGAGCAGTACTTC.

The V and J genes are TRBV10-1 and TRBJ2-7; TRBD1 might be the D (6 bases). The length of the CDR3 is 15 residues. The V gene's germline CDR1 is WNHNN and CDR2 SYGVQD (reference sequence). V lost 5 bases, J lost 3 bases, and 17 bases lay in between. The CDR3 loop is CASSTDRSFYYEQYF. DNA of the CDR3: TGCGCCAGCAGTACCGACAGGAGCTTTTACTACGAGCAGTACTTC.

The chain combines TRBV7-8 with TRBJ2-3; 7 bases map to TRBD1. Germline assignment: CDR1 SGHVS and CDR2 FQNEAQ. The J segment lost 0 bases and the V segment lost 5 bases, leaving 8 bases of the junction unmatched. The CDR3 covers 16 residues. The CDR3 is CASSRQGEFSTDTQYF. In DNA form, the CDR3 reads TGTGCCAGCAGCCGACAGGGAGAATTTAGCACAGATACGCAGTATTTT.

Here the CDR3 DNA reads TGTGCCAGCAGCATATGGACAGGGGGCTTCGGTACGCAGTATTTT. This sequence encodes CASSIWTGGFGTQYF. The chain couples TRBV5-4 to TRBJ2-3; 11 bases align to TRBD1. CDR3 size: 15 residues. J lost 8 bases, V lost 4 bases, and 9 bases had no gene match. Germline V CDR1 and CDR2: SGHNT, YYREEE (reference sequence).

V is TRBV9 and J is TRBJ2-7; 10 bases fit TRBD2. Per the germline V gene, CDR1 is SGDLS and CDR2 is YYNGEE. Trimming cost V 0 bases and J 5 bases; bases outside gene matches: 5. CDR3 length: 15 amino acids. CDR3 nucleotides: TGTGCCAGCAGCGTAGAGCCTAGCGGGAGCCACGAGCAGTACTTC. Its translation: CASSVEPSGSHEQYF.

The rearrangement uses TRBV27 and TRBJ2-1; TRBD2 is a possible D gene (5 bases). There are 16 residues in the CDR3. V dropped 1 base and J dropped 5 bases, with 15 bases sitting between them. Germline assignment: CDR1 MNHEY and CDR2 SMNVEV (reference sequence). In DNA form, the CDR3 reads TGTGCCAGCAGTTTATTACCGGGAACCACTCACAATGAGCAGTTCTTC. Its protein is CASSLLPGTTHNEQFF.

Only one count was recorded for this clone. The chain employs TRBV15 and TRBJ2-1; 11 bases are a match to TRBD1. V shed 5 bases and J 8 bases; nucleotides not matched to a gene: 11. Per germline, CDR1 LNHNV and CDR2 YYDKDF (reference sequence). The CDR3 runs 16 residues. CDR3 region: CATSVSGTGGFYEQFF. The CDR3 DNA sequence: TGTGCCACCAGCGTTTCCGGGACAGGGGGTTTCTATGAGCAGTTCTTC.

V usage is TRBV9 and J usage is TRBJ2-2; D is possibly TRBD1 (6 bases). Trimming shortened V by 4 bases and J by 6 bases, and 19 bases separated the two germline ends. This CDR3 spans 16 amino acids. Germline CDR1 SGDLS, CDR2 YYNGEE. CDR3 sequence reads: CASSLHRDKASGELFF. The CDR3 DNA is TGTGCCAGCAGCCTCCACCGGGACAAAGCCTCCGGGGAGCTGTTTTTT.

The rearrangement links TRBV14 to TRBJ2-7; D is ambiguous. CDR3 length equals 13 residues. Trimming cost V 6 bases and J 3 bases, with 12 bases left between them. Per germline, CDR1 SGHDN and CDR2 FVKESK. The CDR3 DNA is TGTGCCAGCAGTTACAGAGTAGGCTACGAGCAGTACTTC. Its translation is CASSYRVGYEQYF. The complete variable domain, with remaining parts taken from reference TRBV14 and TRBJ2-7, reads EAGVTQFPSHSVIEKGQTVTLRCDPISGHDNLYWYRRVMGKEIKFLLHFVKESKQDESGMPNNRFLAERTGGTYSTLKVQPAELEDSGVYFCASSYRVGYEQYFGPGTRLTVT.

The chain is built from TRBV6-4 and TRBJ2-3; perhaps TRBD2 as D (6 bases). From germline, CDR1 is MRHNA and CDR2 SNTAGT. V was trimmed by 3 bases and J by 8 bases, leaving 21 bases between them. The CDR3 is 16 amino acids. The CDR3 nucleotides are TGTGCCAGCAGTGAATTGGCGGAGGGGCCGCTCGGTACGCAGTATTTT. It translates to CASSELAEGPLGTQYF.